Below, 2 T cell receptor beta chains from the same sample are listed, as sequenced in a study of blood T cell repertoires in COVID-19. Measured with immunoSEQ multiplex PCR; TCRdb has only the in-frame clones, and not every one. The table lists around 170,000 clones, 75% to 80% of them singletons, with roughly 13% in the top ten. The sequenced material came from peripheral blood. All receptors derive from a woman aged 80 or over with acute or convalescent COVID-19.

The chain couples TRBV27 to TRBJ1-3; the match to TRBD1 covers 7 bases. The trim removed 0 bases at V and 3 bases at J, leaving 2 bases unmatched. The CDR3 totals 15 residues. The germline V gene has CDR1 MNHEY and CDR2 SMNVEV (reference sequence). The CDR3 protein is CASSLSAGGGNTIYF. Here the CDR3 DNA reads TGTGCCAGCAGTTTATCGGCAGGGGGTGGAAACACCATATATTTT.

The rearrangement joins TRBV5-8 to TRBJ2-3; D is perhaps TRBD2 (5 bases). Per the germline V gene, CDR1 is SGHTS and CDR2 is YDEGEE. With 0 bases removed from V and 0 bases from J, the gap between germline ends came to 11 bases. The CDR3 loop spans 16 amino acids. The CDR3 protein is CASSLGRRTSTDTQYF. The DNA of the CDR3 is TGTGCCAGCAGCTTGGGAAGACGGACTAGCACAGATACGCAGTATTTT. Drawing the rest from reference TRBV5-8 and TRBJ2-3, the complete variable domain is EAGVTQSPTHLIKTRGQQATLRCSPISGHTSVYWYQQALGLGLQFLLWYDEGEERNRGNFPPRFSGRQFPNYSSELNVNALELEDSALYLCASSLGRRTSTDTQYFGPGTRLTVL.